This record looks at one TCR beta chain sequence and its context. Its antigen is undetermined. Use of 60 Vbeta and 13 Jbeta primers characterized the PCR. This table comes from immunoSEQ multiplex PCR, and its TCRdb copy is limited to in-frame clones, with some not included. Of about 200,000 clones listed, less than 85% are singletons. The record originates from a study of cytomegalovirus exposure and HLA in healthy donors. Those who donated were healthy bone marrow donors. The CDR3 has 13 residues. Trimming shortened V by 5 bases and J by 6 bases, and 14 bases separated the two germline ends. In germline, CDR1 is LNHNV, CDR2 YYDKDF (reference sequence). Overall study results and limits: The listing of 150 to 200 TCR beta chains classed them as cytomegalovirus-associated. The majority of CMV-associated TCR beta chains were reported as apparently HLA-restricted in a later analysis. HLA alleles were associated with 15,000 to 20,000 TCR beta sequences in a later analysis at 0.05 false discovery rate.

The rearrangement links TRBV15 to TRBJ2-7, with TRBD2 as a possible D gene (6 bases). The source material was PBMCs. The receptor was isolated from a man between 18 and 35 years old in good health and CMV-seronegative. CDR3 nucleotides: TGTGCCACCAGCTTGGGACTCCCTTCCGAGCAGTACTTC. The encoded protein is CATSLGLPSEQYF.